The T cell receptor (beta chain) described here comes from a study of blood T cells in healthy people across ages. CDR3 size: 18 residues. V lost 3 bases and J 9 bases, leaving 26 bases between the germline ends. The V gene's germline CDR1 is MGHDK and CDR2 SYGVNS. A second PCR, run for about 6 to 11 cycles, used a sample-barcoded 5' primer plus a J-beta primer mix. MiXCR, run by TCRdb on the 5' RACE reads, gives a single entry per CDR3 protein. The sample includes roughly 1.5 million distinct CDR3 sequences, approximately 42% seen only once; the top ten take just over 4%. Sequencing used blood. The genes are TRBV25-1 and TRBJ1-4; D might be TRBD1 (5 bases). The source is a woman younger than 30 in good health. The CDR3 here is CASSEGSRGYRWIKKLFF. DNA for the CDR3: TGTGCCAGCAGTGAGGGGAGCCGAGGATACAGGTGGATTAAAAAACTGTTTTTT.